The next 24 T cell receptor beta chains were all read from a single sample in a study of patients and donors after allogeneic stem cell transplantation. MiXCR, run by TCRdb on the RT-PCR reads, gives a single entry per CDR3 protein. The sample carries fewer than 25,000 distinct CDR3 sequences, 40% to 45% recorded once. Input material: blood, either unsorted or a sorted T cell fraction (not recorded which). The receptors here all came from a human donor who was either an allogeneic HSCT recipient or a stem cell or donor lymphocyte infusion donor (not recorded which). It is not recorded whose cells these are; they may come from a transplant donor.

The chain uses TRBV7-9 and TRBJ1-3; 9 bases are a match to TRBD1. Germline V gene data show CDR1 as SEHNR and CDR2 as FQNEAQ (reference sequence). V shed 5 bases, J shed 0 bases, and the junction held 5 bases outside the gene matches. CDR3 length: 16 residues. The CDR3 DNA reads TGTGCCAGCAGCCAAGCGACAGGGGGCTCTGGAAACACCATATATTTT. This sequence encodes CASSQATGGSGNTIYF.

The chain recombines TRBV5-1 with TRBJ2-7, with D unresolved. Germline lookup yields CDR1 SGHRS and CDR2 YFSETQ. The CDR3 is made up of 12 amino acids. Deletions cut 4 bases from V and 4 bases from J, with 9 bases between. The CDR3, as DNA: TGCGCCAGCAGCATGTTTCGGTACGAGCAGTACTTC. This sequence encodes CASSMFRYEQYF.

The chain recombines TRBV4-1 with TRBJ2-3; 15 bases fit TRBD2. This CDR3 has 15 amino acids. Unmatched junction bases numbered 0, after V lost 4 bases and J lost 4 bases. Germline V gives CDR1 MGHRA, CDR2 YSYEKL. The CDR3 loop reads CASSRTSGGADTQYF. The CDR3 coding sequence is TGCGCCAGCAGCCGGACTAGCGGGGGGGCAGATACGCAGTATTTT.

This sequence joins TRBV10-3 and TRBJ2-7, with D unclear. The CDR3 sequence is 15 residues long. Between the trimmed V and J ends, which lost 0 bases and 4 bases, there was a span of 13 bases. Germline V lookup: CDR1 ENHRY, CDR2 SYGVKD. CDR3 protein: CAISESNGPPYEQYF. CDR3 sequence (DNA): TGTGCCATCAGTGAGTCGAACGGTCCCCCGTACGAGCAGTACTTC.

The chain links TRBV4-1 to TRBJ2-1; 8 bases line up with TRBD2. J was trimmed by 8 bases and V by 2 bases; bases with no gene match: 5. The CDR3 is 14 amino acids. Germline V gene lookup returns CDR1 MGHRA and CDR2 YSYEKL. The CDR3: CASSQPSGWDEQFF. For the CDR3, the DNA is TGCGCCAGCAGCCAACCTAGCGGGTGGGATGAGCAGTTCTTC.

The chain has TRBV29-1 and TRBJ2-1, with a weak D call TRBD2 (5 bases). The CDR3 is 14 residues long. Trimming took off 7 bases at V and 4 bases at J, with 17 bases between the two ends. From germline, CDR1 is SQVTM and CDR2 ANQGSEA. CDR3 sequence reads: CSAEVRNFYNEQFF. The CDR3 DNA is TGCAGCGCGGAGGTGAGGAACTTTTACAATGAGCAGTTCTTC.

The rearrangement joins TRBV9 to TRBJ1-1; D remains ambiguous. The CDR3 has 12 amino acids. Trimming shortened V by 5 bases and J by 8 bases, and 13 bases separated the two germline ends. The germline V gene encodes CDR1 SGDLS and CDR2 YYNGEE. The CDR3 protein is CASRGWALEAFF. As DNA, the CDR3 is TGTGCCAGCAGGGGATGGGCCCTCGAAGCTTTCTTT.

The chain links TRBV29-1 to TRBJ1-5; unclear D gene. CDR3 length: 12 amino acids. From germline, CDR1 is SQVTM and CDR2 ANQGSEA. The germline V and J ends were trimmed by 3 bases and 7 bases, with 10 bases remaining between them. This chain's CDR3 is CSVEEIGQPQHF. Written as DNA, the CDR3 is TGCAGCGTTGAGGAGATCGGACAGCCCCAGCATTTT.

This clonotype was counted only a few times. In nucleotides, the CDR3 is TGTGCCACCACAGGGTCAACTTCCTACGAGCAGTACTTC. This gives the protein CATTGSTSYEQYF. The V and J genes are TRBV6-6 and TRBJ2-7, with D possibly being TRBD1 (6 bases). This CDR3 has 13 amino acids. From germline, CDR1 is MNHNY and CDR2 SVGAGI (reference sequence). Trimming shortened V by 10 bases and J by 1 base, and 14 bases separated the two germline ends.

In DNA, the CDR3 is TGTGCCAGCACGGGACAGGGGTCGGCTGGAAACACCATATATTTT. It is translated as CASTGQGSAGNTIYF. The rearrangement uses TRBV6-1 and TRBJ1-3, with 10 bases fitting TRBD1. Germline CDR1 is MNHNS and CDR2 is SASEGT. CDR3 size: 15 residues. V shed 7 bases and J 2 bases; nucleotides not matched to a gene: 5.

The V gene is TRBV6-6, the J gene TRBJ1-4, with D tentatively TRBD1 (6 bases). V was clipped by 5 bases and J by 8 bases, with 9 bases between them. The germline V gene has CDR1 MNHNY and CDR2 SVGAGI (reference sequence). The CDR3 is made up of 12 amino acids. Written as DNA, the CDR3 is TGTGCCAGCAGTGAGGACAGCGAAAAACTGTTTTTT. Amino acids: CASSEDSEKLFF.

By sample fraction, this clonotype is medium-sized. V and J are TRBV7-6 and TRBJ2-7, with TRBD1 matching 8 bases. The length of the CDR3 is 15 residues. The J segment lost 0 bases and the V segment lost 4 bases, leaving 5 bases of the junction unmatched. Germline-derived CDR1 and CDR2 are SGHVS and FNYEAQ. In DNA form, the CDR3 reads TGTGCCAGCAGCTCACGGACAGGGAGCTCCTACGAGCAGTACTTC. It specifies CASSSRTGSSYEQYF.

The V call is TRBV9, the J call TRBJ1-6; 9 bases agree with TRBD1. The trim removed 0 bases at V and 9 bases at J, leaving 4 bases unmatched. CDR1 SGDLS and CDR2 YYNGEE come from the germline V gene. The length of the CDR3 is 15 residues. The CDR3 loop reads CASSVEGQGISPLHF. The CDR3 nucleotides are TGTGCCAGCAGCGTAGAGGGACAGGGTATTTCACCCCTCCACTTT.

The CDR3 reads CASSLGTGNQPQHF. The CDR3 DNA sequence: TGTGCCAGCAGTTTAGGGACAGGCAATCAGCCCCAGCATTTT. V is TRBV27 and J is TRBJ1-5; 7 nucleotides match TRBD1. CDR3 length equals 14 residues. V gave up 2 bases and J gave up 2 bases; unmatched junction bases: 0. Germline V gene sequence: CDR1 MNHEY, CDR2 SMNVEV (reference sequence).

The rearrangement uses TRBV4-2 and TRBJ2-3; D is possibly TRBD1 (5 bases). V lost 0 bases to trimming and J lost 3 bases, with 16 bases between them. From germline, CDR1 is LGHNA and CDR2 YNFKEQ. CDR3 length: 17 residues. The CDR3 reads CASSQDKGSKGTDTQYF. DNA of the CDR3: TGTGCCAGCAGCCAAGATAAGGGTAGCAAGGGGACAGATACGCAGTATTTT.

The V call is TRBV10-3, the J call TRBJ1-2; unclear D gene. Per the germline V gene, CDR1 is ENHRY and CDR2 is SYGVKD. CDR3 length: 13 amino acids. The V and J ends lost 2 bases and 8 bases respectively, with 12 bases between them. The CDR3 spells CAISERGLDGYTF. The CDR3 DNA reads as TGTGCCATCAGTGAGCGAGGGTTGGACGGCTACACCTTC.

This chain joins TRBV6-6 and TRBJ2-1; perhaps TRBD1 as D (6 bases). This CDR3 contains 19 residues. Germline loops: CDR1 MNHNY, CDR2 SVGAGI (reference sequence). The ends were cut back, 6 bases at V and 5 bases at J, with 29 bases in the middle. The CDR3 is CASSQGKWAGTSPHNEQFF. CDR3 in DNA: TGTGCCAGCAGCCAAGGAAAGTGGGCAGGGACATCCCCTCACAATGAGCAGTTCTTC.

This chain connects TRBV10-3 to TRBJ1-1; 10 bases are a match to TRBD1. The V and J ends lost 6 bases and 1 base, in that order; junction bases with no gene match: 5. The CDR3 totals 15 residues. The germline CDR1 and CDR2 sequences are ENHRY and SYGVKD. The CDR3 sequence: CAISSRDRGNTEAFF. In DNA, the CDR3 is TGTGCCATCAGCTCCCGGGACAGGGGGAACACTGAAGCTTTCTTT.

This clonotype has only one observation. This rearrangement joins TRBV20-1 to TRBJ2-7; tentatively, D is TRBD1 (6 bases). The CDR3 has 14 amino acids. From germline, CDR1 is DFQATT and CDR2 SNEGSKA (reference sequence). The chain's CDR3 is CSIPGHSLPDEQYF. Written as DNA, the CDR3 is TGCAGCATCCCGGGACACTCTCTCCCCGACGAGCAGTACTTC.

V usage is TRBV5-1 and J usage is TRBJ2-5; D perhaps matches TRBD2 (6 bases). V lost 0 bases, J lost 4 bases, and 19 bases lay in between. Germline assignment: CDR1 SGHRS and CDR2 YFSETQ. The CDR3 contains 17 residues. The CDR3 here is CASSLAVGGTFLETQYF. The CDR3 coding sequence is TGCGCCAGCAGCTTGGCGGTGGGAGGCACTTTTCTAGAGACCCAGTACTTC.

By share, this clonotype counts as medium-sized. The chain links TRBV28 to TRBJ1-2, with D maybe TRBD1 (5 bases). In germline, CDR1 is MDHEN, CDR2 SYDVKM. V was shortened by 4 bases and J by 3 bases, with 12 bases between the two germline ends. CDR3 size: 14 residues. CDR3 DNA: TGTGCCAGCAGTTCCCCGGGGGGGGACTATGGCTACACCTTC. Translating it yields CASSSPGGDYGYTF.

The chain is built from TRBV9 and TRBJ2-2, with TRBD2 as a possible D gene (5 bases). This CDR3 contains 15 residues. V gave up 0 bases and J gave up 4 bases, with 10 bases separating them. Germline CDR1 reads SGDLS; CDR2 reads YYNGEE. Here the CDR3 reads CASSVEVALTGELFF. CDR3 bases: TGTGCCAGCAGCGTAGAGGTAGCGCTCACCGGGGAGCTGTTTTTT.

This clonotype occurred many times. The CDR3 coding sequence is TGTGCCAGCAGCTTAGGGCAGGGGAGGACTGAAGCTTTCTTT. This gives the protein CASSLGQGRTEAFF. V usage is TRBV11-2 and J usage is TRBJ1-1; maybe TRBD1 (6 bases). CDR1 and CDR2 from the germline V gene are SGHAT and FQNNGV. The CDR3 is 14 residues long. The V and J ends lost 1 base and 5 bases respectively, with 11 bases between them.

This chain joins TRBV12-3 or TRBV12-4 and TRBJ1-5, with D tentatively TRBD1 (6 bases). The germline V and J ends were trimmed by 3 bases and 7 bases, with 13 bases remaining between them. The CDR3 covers 14 residues. This chain's CDR3 is CASSFGGARQPQHF. CDR3 DNA: TGTGCCAGCAGTTTCGGGGGGGCTCGACAGCCCCAGCATTTT.